This T cell receptor beta chain was profiled in a study of T-cell memory formation after mild COVID-19. Points on this clonotype: Its target is unknown.

TCRdb independently ran MiXCR on the 5' RACE reads; one entry per CDR3 protein. The sample records approximately 300,000 distinct CDR3 sequences, 7.5% to 9.5% being singletons. Whole-study results and caveats: Second-wave clones with a day 37 peak had unconfirmed SARS-CoV-2 specificity.

The ends lost 5 bases at V and 7 bases at J; junction bases unmatched: 4. The CDR3 is 14 amino acids. Germline-derived CDR1 and CDR2 are SGHNT and YYREEE (reference sequence). The source is a man between 18 and 35 years old who had mild COVID-19 (a few samples of this study predate the infection). Cell type and time point are not known. This chain joins TRBV5-4 and TRBJ2-1; TRBD2 agrees at 12 bases. Sequenced material: PBMCs or a T cell subset sorted from them (not recorded which). This chain's CDR3 is CASRGGLAGNEQFF. For the CDR3, the DNA is TGTGCCAGCAGGGGCGGACTAGCGGGGAATGAGCAGTTCTTC.